These 5 T cell receptor beta chains were sequenced from one sample in a study of glioma-infiltrating T cells. The iRepertoire nested amplicon-rescue multiplex PCR amplified TCR alpha and beta CDR3s from RNA. A single record per CDR3 protein comes from TCRdb applying MiXCR to the multiplex PCR reads. The sample contains around 350,000 distinct CDR3 sequences, roughly 41% of which appear only once. The source material was glioma tissue, nonneoplastic brain tissue, or PBMCs (not recorded which). Receptors were obtained from a human donor with low-grade glioma or glioblastoma, undergoing nonglioma brain surgery, or in good health (not recorded which).

This clonotype was recorded at least ten times. The chain has TRBV6-6 and TRBJ1-1, with D perhaps matching TRBD1 (5 bases). This CDR3 contains 12 residues. CDR1 and CDR2 (germline): MNHNY, SVGAGI (reference sequence). V was trimmed by 2 bases and J by 9 bases, leaving 10 bases between them. The CDR3 DNA reads TGTGCCAGCAGTTACCCCGACAGTCAAGCTTTCTTT. It translates to CASSYPDSQAFF.

V and J are TRBV20-1 and TRBJ2-5; no reliable D call. The CDR3 runs 13 residues. Germline assignment: CDR1 DFQATT and CDR2 SNEGSKA (reference sequence). Trimming removed 6 bases at V and 5 bases at J, with 16 bases between. As DNA, the CDR3 is TGCAGTGCCCCGACCCAACATAAGGAGACCCAGTACTTC. Its translation is CSAPTQHKETQYF.

This clonotype was found many times. V is TRBV6-2 or TRBV6-3 and J is TRBJ1-2, with TRBD1 matching 10 bases. The germline V gene encodes CDR1 MNHEY and CDR2 SVGEGT. This CDR3 has 15 residues. V lost 2 bases to trimming and J lost 4 bases; unmatched junction nucleotides: 4. CDR3 residues: CASSYRTGGFYGYTF. In nucleotides, the CDR3 is TGTGCCAGCAGTTACCGGACAGGGGGATTCTATGGCTACACCTTC.

This chain's CDR3 is CASSSRGTSIHEQFF. The CDR3 region has the DNA TGTGCCAGCAGCTCTAGGGGGACTAGCATCCATGAGCAGTTCTTC. This chain links TRBV7-2 with TRBJ2-1; 9 bases map to TRBD2. Germline assignment: CDR1 SGHTA and CDR2 FQGNSA. The CDR3 is 15 amino acids. The J segment lost 8 bases and the V segment lost 4 bases, leaving 9 bases of the junction unmatched.

The J gene is TRBJ2-5, the V gene TRBV7-2; 12 bases align to TRBD2. CDR1 SGHTA and CDR2 FQGNSA come from the germline V gene. The CDR3 is made up of 16 amino acids. V trimming: 4 bases; J trimming: 4 bases; junction bases outside the gene matches: 7. DNA for the CDR3: TGTGCCAGCAGCTCAACCGAGACTAGCGGGAGAGAGACCCAGTACTTC. This encodes CASSSTETSGRETQYF.